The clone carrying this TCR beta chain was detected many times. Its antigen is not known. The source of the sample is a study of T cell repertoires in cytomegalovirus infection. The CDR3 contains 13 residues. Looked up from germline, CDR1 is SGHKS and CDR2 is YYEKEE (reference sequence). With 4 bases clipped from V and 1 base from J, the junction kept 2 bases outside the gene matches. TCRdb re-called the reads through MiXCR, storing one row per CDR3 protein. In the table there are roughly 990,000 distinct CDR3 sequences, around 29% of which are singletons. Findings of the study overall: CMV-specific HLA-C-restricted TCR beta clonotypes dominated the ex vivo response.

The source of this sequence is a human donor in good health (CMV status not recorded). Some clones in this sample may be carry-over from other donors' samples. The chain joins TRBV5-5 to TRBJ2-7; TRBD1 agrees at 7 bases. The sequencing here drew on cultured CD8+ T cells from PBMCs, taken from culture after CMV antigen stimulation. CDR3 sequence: CASSPDRSYEQYF. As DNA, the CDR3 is TGTGCCAGCAGCCCGGACAGGTCCTACGAGCAGTACTTC.